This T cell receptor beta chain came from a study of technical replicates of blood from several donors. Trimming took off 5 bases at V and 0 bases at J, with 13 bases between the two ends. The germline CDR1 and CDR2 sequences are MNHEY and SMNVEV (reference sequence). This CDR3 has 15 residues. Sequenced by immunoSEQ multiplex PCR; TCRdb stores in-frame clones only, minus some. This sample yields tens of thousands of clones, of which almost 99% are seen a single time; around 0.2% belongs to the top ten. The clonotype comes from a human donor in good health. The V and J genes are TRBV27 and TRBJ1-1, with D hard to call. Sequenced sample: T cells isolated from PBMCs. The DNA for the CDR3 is TGTGCCAGCAGTCTGCTTAGGGAGGTGAACACTGAAGCTTTCTTT. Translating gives CASSLLREVNTEAFF.